This TCR beta chain derives from a study of blood T cell repertoires in COVID-19. Overall study context: The cDNA or gDNA used as material had been derived from T cells, B-cell-depleted T cells, or PBMCs.

The germline V gene encodes CDR1 MNHEY and CDR2 SVGAGI. The CDR3 sequence is 14 residues long. Trimming removed 8 bases at V and 3 bases at J, with 15 bases between. Source study methods: How many nucleated cells were present was estimated from reference gene primer amplification. Sequenced by immunoSEQ multiplex PCR; TCRdb stores in-frame clones only, minus some. V and J calls and clone size come straight from that table; D and trimming were deduced from the DNA. The sample shows about 270,000 clones, approximately 90% of them seen only once. Sample: peripheral blood. This clonotype was obtained from a man aged 55 to 70 who had recovered from COVID-19. The V call is TRBV6-5, the J call TRBJ2-3; weak D call: TRBD2 (6 bases). CDR3 bases: TGTGCCAGCCTCGGGACTCGTCCGACAGATACGCAGTATTTT. Its protein product is CASLGTRPTDTQYF.